The next 30 T cell receptor beta chains were all read from a single sample in a study of cytomegalovirus exposure and HLA in healthy donors. PCR involved 60 Vbeta and 13 Jbeta primers. Assay: immunoSEQ multiplex PCR; the TCRdb copy retains only in-frame clones and omits some. This table holds 120,000 to 150,000 clones, around a tenth found once. The specimen sequenced was PBMCs. Source of these receptors: a male donor in good health and CMV-seronegative.

The chain has TRBV4-3 and TRBJ1-1, with D possibly TRBD1 on 5 matching bases. CDR3 length: 14 residues. Germline lookup yields CDR1 LGHNA and CDR2 YSLEER. V shed 0 bases and J shed 11 bases, with 16 bases lying between them. The CDR3 bases are TGCGCCAGCAGCCAAGATGGGGGGGAGGGGAGGGCTTTCTTT. This codes for CASSQDGGEGRAFF.

This clone was counted a few times. J is TRBJ2-7 and V is TRBV7-2, with 10 bases identical to TRBD2. Germline V gene data show CDR1 as SGHTA and CDR2 as FQGNSA. The V and J ends lost 6 bases and 6 bases, in that order; junction bases with no gene match: 8. CDR3 length equals 14 residues. The CDR3 is CASSSGTSVAEQYF. The CDR3 coding sequence is TGTGCCAGCAGTTCCGGGACTAGCGTAGCCGAGCAGTACTTC.

This clone was counted only a few times. The chain carries TRBV30 and TRBJ2-7; 7 bases fit TRBD2. The CDR3 covers 14 residues. J gave up 2 bases and V 4 bases, and 8 bases lay outside the gene matches. The germline CDR1 and CDR2 sequences are GTSNPN and SVGIG (reference sequence). For the CDR3, the DNA is TGTGCCTGGACCCGGGACTACCGAACCTACGAGCAGTACTTC. This gives the protein CAWTRDYRTYEQYF.

This clone was seen more than once but under ten times. This rearrangement joins TRBV16 to TRBJ1-2; 7 bases line up with TRBD1. The germline V gene encodes CDR1 KGHSY and CDR2 FQNENV. The CDR3 contains 14 residues. J was trimmed by 4 bases and V by 3 bases; bases with no gene match: 5. DNA of the CDR3: TGTGCCAGCAGCCACGGGACAGTCACCTATGGCTACACCTTC. This codes for CASSHGTVTYGYTF. The full variable domain, completed using reference TRBV16 and TRBJ1-2, is GEEVAQTPKHLVRGEGQKAKLYCAPIKGHSYVFWYQQVLKNEFKFLISFQNENVFDETGMPKERFSAKCLPNSPCSLEIQATKLEDSAVYFCASSHGTVTYGYTFGSGTRLTVV.

V usage is TRBV7-6 and J usage is TRBJ2-2; possible D gene TRBD2, 5 bases. Looked up from germline, CDR1 is SGHVS and CDR2 is FNYEAQ. With 5 bases removed from V and 7 bases from J, the gap between germline ends came to 5 bases. This CDR3 is built from 11 residues. This CDR3 is CASSRGGELFF. The CDR3 DNA reads as TGTGCCAGCAGCCGGGGCGGGGAGCTGTTTTTT. Filled out from reference TRBV7-6 and TRBJ2-2, the complete variable domain reads GAGVSQSPRYKVTKRGQDVALRCDPISGHVSLYWYRQALGQGPEFLTYFNYEAQQDKSGLPNDRFSAERPEGSISTLTIQRTEQRDSAMYRCASSRGGELFFGEGSRLTVL.

V gene TRBV4-1 combines with J gene TRBJ1-4; D remains ambiguous. V was cut by 6 bases and J by 8 bases, with 16 bases left in between. The V gene's germline CDR1 is MGHRA and CDR2 YSYEKL. The CDR3 is made up of 14 amino acids. CDR3: CASSRTDKVEKLFF. The DNA of the CDR3 is TGCGCCAGCAGTCGGACTGACAAAGTGGAAAAACTGTTTTTT.

The chain links TRBV5-4 to TRBJ2-4; a possible D gene is TRBD1 (6 bases). This CDR3 contains 14 residues. Germline lookup yields CDR1 SGHNT and CDR2 YYREEE (reference sequence). Trimming pared 2 bases from V and 3 bases from J, leaving 9 bases between. This CDR3 is CASSLQGGKNIQYF. Written as DNA, the CDR3 is TGTGCCAGCAGCTTACAGGGTGGCAAAAACATTCAGTACTTC.

This clone has more than one count but fewer than ten. The genes are TRBV2 and TRBJ2-6, with TRBD2 matching over 8 bases. J was trimmed by 2 bases and V by 0 bases; bases with no gene match: 12. The CDR3 has 20 residues. CDR1 and CDR2 from the germline V gene are SNHLY and FYNNEI. The CDR3 DNA reads as TGTGCCAGCAGTGAAGCGCTCGGGGGGGGTAGGTCCCCTGGGGCCAACGTCCTGACTTTC. Protein product: CASSEALGGGRSPGANVLTF.

The chain recombines TRBV5-1 with TRBJ2-1, with TRBD2 matching 8 bases. Germline lookup yields CDR1 SGHRS and CDR2 YFSETQ. CDR3 length equals 14 residues. Trimming took 5 bases from V and 9 from J; bases not matched to a gene: 10. CDR3 nucleotide sequence: TGCGCCAGCAGGAAAGGAGCGGGAGTGGGTGAGCAGTTCTTC. Its translation: CASRKGAGVGEQFF.

J is TRBJ2-1 and V is TRBV6-1; 8 positions agree with TRBD1. J lost 2 bases, V lost 5 bases, and 5 bases had no gene match. CDR1 MNHNS and CDR2 SASEGT come from the germline V gene. There are 15 residues in the CDR3. The CDR3 is CASSPGQAPYNEQFF. Here the CDR3 DNA reads TGTGCCAGCAGTCCGGGACAGGCCCCCTACAATGAGCAGTTCTTC.

The V gene is TRBV4-3, the J gene TRBJ2-5; a weak D match, TRBD1 (5 bases). V was trimmed by 8 bases and J by 7 bases, leaving 14 bases between them. Per the germline V gene, CDR1 is LGHNA and CDR2 is YSLEER. The CDR3 length is 12 residues. CDR3 DNA: TGCGCCAGCGGCAGGGCTAGGGCGACCCAGTACTTC. Its protein is CASGRARATQYF.

This clone was picked up a small number of times. V gene TRBV9 combines with J gene TRBJ2-1, with D unresolved. Trimming left V 0 bases short and J 8 bases short, with 6 bases between. Germline V gene sequence: CDR1 SGDLS, CDR2 YYNGEE. There are 12 residues in the CDR3. The DNA for the CDR3 is TGTGCCAGCAGCGTAGGGGCCGATGAGCAGTTCTTC. This codes for CASSVGADEQFF.

This clone was seen more than once but under ten times. The chain combines TRBV27 with TRBJ2-7; 11 bases align to TRBD2. Trimming removed 6 bases from V and 2 bases from J; junction bases left unmatched: 6. This CDR3 spans 15 amino acids. Germline assignment: CDR1 MNHEY and CDR2 SMNVEV (reference sequence). The CDR3 DNA follows: TGTGCCAGCAGCCCCGGGACTAGCGGAACCTACGAGCAGTACTTC. This translates into CASSPGTSGTYEQYF.

This clone was detected a few times. The chain joins TRBV19 to TRBJ1-6, with 7 bases identical to TRBD1. This CDR3 contains 15 residues. Losses at the gene ends were 6 bases for V and 7 bases for J; bases not matched to a gene: 9. Germline V lookup: CDR1 LNHDA, CDR2 SQIVND (reference sequence). Here the CDR3 reads CASRPAGGRNSPLHF. The CDR3 nucleotides read TGTGCCAGTAGACCGGCAGGGGGTAGGAATTCACCCCTCCACTTT.

A few counts support this clone. J is TRBJ2-5 and V is TRBV28, with TRBD2 matching 11 bases. J lost 1 base, V lost 5 bases, and 9 bases had no gene match. Per germline, CDR1 MDHEN and CDR2 SYDVKM. CDR3 size: 17 residues. The CDR3: CASSGPRLAGFQETQYF. The DNA of the CDR3 is TGTGCCAGCAGTGGCCCTCGACTAGCGGGGTTCCAAGAGACCCAGTACTTC.

The rearrangement links TRBV7-2 to TRBJ1-5; D gene ambiguous. This CDR3 is built from 17 residues. The ends were cut back, 5 bases at V and 0 bases at J, with 17 bases in the middle. CDR1 is SGHTA and CDR2 is FQGNSA in the germline V gene. The CDR3 here is CASSPPGGIYSNQPQHF. The CDR3 DNA reads as TGTGCCAGCAGCCCCCCGGGAGGAATTTATAGCAATCAGCCCCAGCATTTT.

A few counts support this clone. The DNA of the CDR3 is TGCGCCAGCAGCCTTGACAGGGGGTTTTCCTTCTCCTACGAGCAGTACTTC. Its protein is CASSLDRGFSFSYEQYF. V and J are TRBV5-1 and TRBJ2-7, with TRBD1 identical over 9 bases. From germline, CDR1 is SGHRS and CDR2 YFSETQ. Trimming removed 4 bases from V and 0 bases from J; junction bases left unmatched: 11. The CDR3 consists of 17 residues.

This chain links TRBV7-9 with TRBJ2-3; 11 nucleotides align to TRBD2. The CDR3 extends over 16 amino acids. V shed 5 bases, J shed 4 bases, and the junction held 8 bases outside the gene matches. CDR1 SEHNR and CDR2 FQNEAQ come from the germline V gene (reference sequence). The CDR3 region is CASSGTSGGPPDTQYF. The CDR3 DNA follows: TGTGCCAGCAGCGGTACTAGCGGGGGTCCCCCAGATACGCAGTATTTT.

The chain combines TRBV5-1 with TRBJ2-3, with unresolved D. CDR3 length: 15 residues. V was shortened by 4 bases and J by 2 bases, with 14 bases between the two germline ends. CDR1 and CDR2 from the germline V gene are SGHRS and YFSETQ. This chain's CDR3 is CASSPPIDPTDTQYF. CDR3 coding DNA: TGCGCCAGCAGCCCACCAATAGATCCCACAGATACGCAGTATTTT.

This clone was seen only a few times. The genes are TRBV19 and TRBJ2-3, with TRBD2 matching 13 bases. CDR3 length: 14 amino acids. From germline, CDR1 is LNHDA and CDR2 SQIVND (reference sequence). V dropped 5 bases and J dropped 9; count of bases not matched to a gene: 5. The CDR3 is CASSFGTSGVTQYF. CDR3 DNA: TGTGCCAGTAGTTTTGGGACTAGCGGGGTGACGCAGTATTTT.

The J gene is TRBJ2-1, the V gene TRBV4-2, with 11 bases that match TRBD2. Losses at the gene ends were 4 bases for V and 4 bases for J; bases not matched to a gene: 3. Per germline, CDR1 LGHNA and CDR2 YNFKEQ. The CDR3 sequence is 15 residues long. CDR3 nucleotides: TGTGCCAGCAGCCTCAGACTAGCGGGATACAATGAGCAGTTCTTC. This gives the protein CASSLRLAGYNEQFF.

This clone appeared a few times. The rearrangement links TRBV7-9 to TRBJ1-2; D perhaps matches TRBD1 (6 bases). The V gene lost 4 bases and the J gene lost 6 bases, with 12 bases spanning the gap. Per germline, CDR1 SEHNR and CDR2 FQNEAQ (reference sequence). CDR3 size: 13 residues. The CDR3 sequence: CASSSPGVDGYTF. The CDR3 DNA follows: TGTGCCAGCAGCTCTCCAGGGGTGGATGGCTACACCTTC.

The chain is built from TRBV5-1 and TRBJ1-1; no reliable D call. V gave up 4 bases and J gave up 6 bases, with 10 bases separating them. Germline CDR1 reads SGHRS; CDR2 reads YFSETQ. The CDR3 runs to 12 residues. CDR3 sequence: CASSVSGSEAFF. Written as DNA, the CDR3 is TGCGCCAGCAGCGTGTCGGGGTCTGAAGCTTTCTTT.

The rearrangement uses TRBV4-2 and TRBJ2-5; TRBD2 matches at 11 bases. With 3 bases clipped from V and 7 bases from J, the junction kept 7 bases outside the gene matches. The CDR3 length is 15 residues. The germline V gene encodes CDR1 LGHNA and CDR2 YNFKEQ. The CDR3 is CASSQGLADKGTQYF. CDR3 in DNA: TGTGCCAGCAGCCAGGGACTAGCGGACAAAGGGACCCAGTACTTC.

J is TRBJ2-7 and V is TRBV2; D may be TRBD1 (5 bases). Trimming took off 6 bases at V and 1 base at J, with 10 bases between the two ends. The CDR3 has 13 residues. The V gene's germline CDR1 is SNHLY and CDR2 FYNNEI. CDR3 nucleotides: TGTGCCAGCAGGAAGACAGAATCCTACGAGCAGTACTTC. It encodes CASRKTESYEQYF.

V is TRBV19 and J is TRBJ2-3; TRBD2 matches 8 bases. The CDR3 is 12 amino acids. Germline CDR1 is LNHDA and CDR2 is SQIVND (reference sequence). The CDR3 loop reads CARGGPTDTQYF. The CDR3 coding sequence is TGTGCTCGGGGGGGGCCCACAGATACGCAGTATTTT.

This sequence joins TRBV2 and TRBJ1-4; D might be TRBD1 (6 bases). This CDR3 contains 14 residues. V was pared by 3 bases and J by 5 bases, with 10 bases between. The germline V gene encodes CDR1 SNHLY and CDR2 FYNNEI. As DNA, the CDR3 is TGTGCCAGCAGTGACCTGGGGGCAAATGAAAAACTGTTTTTT. It is translated as CASSDLGANEKLFF.

This chain links TRBV27 with TRBJ1-1, with D possibly matching TRBD1 (6 bases). CDR3 length: 16 residues. Germline-derived CDR1 and CDR2 are MNHEY and SMNVEV (reference sequence). V was clipped by 6 bases and J by 4 bases, with 21 bases between them. For the CDR3, the DNA is TGTGCCAGCAGACCTGCGTGGGGGGGGCGAGGCACTGAAGCTTTCTTT. Translating gives CASRPAWGGRGTEAFF.

There are a few counts of this clone. CDR3 residues: CASSQDQQGSNEKLFF. In DNA, the CDR3 is TGCGCCAGCAGCCAAGATCAACAGGGGTCTAATGAAAAACTGTTTTTT. The chain combines TRBV4-3 with TRBJ1-4; 7 nucleotides line up with TRBD1. The CDR3 extends over 16 amino acids. Germline V gene sequence: CDR1 LGHNA, CDR2 YSLEER. Trimming cost V 0 bases and J 3 bases; bases outside gene matches: 4.

V is TRBV28 and J is TRBJ2-7, with 12 bases fitting TRBD2. CDR1 MDHEN and CDR2 SYDVKM come from the germline V gene. The junction had 3 bases not matched to a gene; V was cut back by 4 bases and J by 5 bases. CDR3 length: 14 amino acids. The CDR3 DNA reads as TGTGCCAGCAGTTCCCGACTAGCGGGGGACGAGCAGTACTTC. It specifies CASSSRLAGDEQYF.